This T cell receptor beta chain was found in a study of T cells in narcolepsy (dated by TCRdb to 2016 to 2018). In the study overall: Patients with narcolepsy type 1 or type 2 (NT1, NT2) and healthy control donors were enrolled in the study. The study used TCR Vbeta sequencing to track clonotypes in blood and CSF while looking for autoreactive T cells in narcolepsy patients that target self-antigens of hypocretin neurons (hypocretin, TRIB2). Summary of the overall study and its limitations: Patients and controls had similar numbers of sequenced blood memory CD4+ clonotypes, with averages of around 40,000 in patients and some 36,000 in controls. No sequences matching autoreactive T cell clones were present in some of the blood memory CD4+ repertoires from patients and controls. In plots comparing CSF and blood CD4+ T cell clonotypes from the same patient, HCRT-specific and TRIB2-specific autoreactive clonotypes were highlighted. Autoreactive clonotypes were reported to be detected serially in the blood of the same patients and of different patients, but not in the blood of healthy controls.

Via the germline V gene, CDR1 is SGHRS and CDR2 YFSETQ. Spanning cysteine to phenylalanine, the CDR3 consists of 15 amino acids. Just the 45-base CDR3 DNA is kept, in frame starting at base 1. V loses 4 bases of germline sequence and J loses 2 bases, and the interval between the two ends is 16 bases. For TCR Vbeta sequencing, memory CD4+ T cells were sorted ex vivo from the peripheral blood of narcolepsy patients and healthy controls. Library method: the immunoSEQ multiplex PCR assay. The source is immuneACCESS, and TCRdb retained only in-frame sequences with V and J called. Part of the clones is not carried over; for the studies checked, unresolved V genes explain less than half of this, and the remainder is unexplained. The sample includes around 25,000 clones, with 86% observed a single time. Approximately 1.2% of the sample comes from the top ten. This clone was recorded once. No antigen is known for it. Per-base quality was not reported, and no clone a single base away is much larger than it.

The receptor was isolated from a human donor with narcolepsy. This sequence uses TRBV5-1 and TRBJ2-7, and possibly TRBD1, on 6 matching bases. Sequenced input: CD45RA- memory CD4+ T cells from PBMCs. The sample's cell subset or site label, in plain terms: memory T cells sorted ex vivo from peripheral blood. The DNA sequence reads TGCGCCAGCAGCCTGTCGACAGGTTCAACCTACGAGCAGTACTTC. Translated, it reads CASSLSTGSTYEQYF.